These 8 T cell receptor beta chains share one sample of origin, sequenced in a study of identical twins. MiXCR, run by TCRdb on the 5' RACE reads, gives a single entry per CDR3 protein. The table lists 650,000 to 800,000 distinct CDR3 sequences, over 8.5% of them singletons. The same sample was also used in a study of yellow fever vaccine responses in identical twins.

The material sequenced was PBMCs. Source of these receptors: a young woman in good health.

This clonotype was seen more than once but under ten times. CDR3 sequence (DNA): TGTGCCAGCAGCCCCGGCCCGATCGGCGGCTACACCTTC. As protein: CASSPGPIGGYTF. The V and J genes are TRBV14 and TRBJ1-2, with D hard to call. The CDR3 is 13 amino acids. The V end lost 4 bases, the J end lost 8 bases, and 14 bases lay between the germline ends. CDR1 SGHDN and CDR2 FVKESK come from the germline V gene.

Here the CDR3 reads CASSDLQGRVYEQYF. DNA of the CDR3: TGTGCCAGCAGTGATTTACAGGGACGAGTCTACGAGCAGTACTTC. The V and J genes are TRBV12-3 or TRBV12-4 and TRBJ2-7; maybe TRBD1 (6 bases). V gave up 5 bases and J gave up 3 bases, with 17 bases separating them. This CDR3 is 15 amino acids long.

A few counts support this clonotype. The chain combines TRBV20-1 with TRBJ2-2; no clear D. Germline V lookup: CDR1 DFQATT, CDR2 SNEGSKA (reference sequence). V gave up 6 bases and J gave up 5 bases, with 19 bases separating them. CDR3 length equals 15 residues. In DNA, the CDR3 is TGCAGTGCCGTCCCTAGGACGGATGGGACCGGGGAGCTGTTTTTT. Protein: CSAVPRTDGTGELFF.

This clonotype was picked up a small number of times. V gene TRBV29-1 combines with J gene TRBJ1-5; D remains ambiguous. The V and J ends lost 6 bases and 6 bases respectively, with 18 bases between them. From germline, CDR1 is SQVTM and CDR2 ANQGSEA. The CDR3 runs to 14 residues. In DNA, the CDR3 is TGCAGCGTGAACGAAAGGGAGGTACCTCAGCCCCAGCATTTT. This sequence encodes CSVNEREVPQPQHF.

This clonotype was seen many times. The chain employs TRBV28 and TRBJ2-1; tentative D call: TRBD2 (6 bases). This CDR3 region has 14 residues. Germline V gives CDR1 MDHEN, CDR2 SYDVKM. The V gene lost 6 bases and the J gene lost 0 bases, with 9 bases spanning the gap. The CDR3 protein is CASSGGSSYNEQFF. The CDR3 region has the DNA TGTGCCAGCAGCGGGGGTAGCTCCTACAATGAGCAGTTCTTC.

The V and J genes are TRBV20-1 and TRBJ2-3; D is uncertain. Deletions cut 3 bases from V and 3 bases from J, with 10 bases between. The germline V gene encodes CDR1 DFQATT and CDR2 SNEGSKA (reference sequence). The CDR3 covers 13 residues. In DNA, the CDR3 is TGCAGTGCTAGGCTCAAGCCTACAGATACGCAGTATTTT. Translating it yields CSARLKPTDTQYF.

The chain uses TRBV20-1 and TRBJ2-3; tentatively, D is TRBD2 (7 bases). Trimming stripped 6 bases from V and 0 bases from J, with 13 bases between. The CDR3 has 14 residues. Germline values: CDR1 DFQATT, CDR2 SNEGSKA (reference sequence). This chain's CDR3 is CSAGAGASTDTQYF. The CDR3 DNA follows: TGCAGTGCGGGTGCGGGGGCTAGCACAGATACGCAGTATTTT.

The chain combines TRBV9 with TRBJ2-7; D is unclear. Germline V gene lookup returns CDR1 SGDLS and CDR2 YYNGEE. V dropped 0 bases and J dropped 6 bases, with 16 bases sitting between them. There are 15 residues in the CDR3. CDR3 sequence reads: CASSVGQVIVGEQYF. For the CDR3, the DNA is TGTGCCAGCAGCGTAGGACAAGTCATAGTTGGCGAGCAGTACTTC.